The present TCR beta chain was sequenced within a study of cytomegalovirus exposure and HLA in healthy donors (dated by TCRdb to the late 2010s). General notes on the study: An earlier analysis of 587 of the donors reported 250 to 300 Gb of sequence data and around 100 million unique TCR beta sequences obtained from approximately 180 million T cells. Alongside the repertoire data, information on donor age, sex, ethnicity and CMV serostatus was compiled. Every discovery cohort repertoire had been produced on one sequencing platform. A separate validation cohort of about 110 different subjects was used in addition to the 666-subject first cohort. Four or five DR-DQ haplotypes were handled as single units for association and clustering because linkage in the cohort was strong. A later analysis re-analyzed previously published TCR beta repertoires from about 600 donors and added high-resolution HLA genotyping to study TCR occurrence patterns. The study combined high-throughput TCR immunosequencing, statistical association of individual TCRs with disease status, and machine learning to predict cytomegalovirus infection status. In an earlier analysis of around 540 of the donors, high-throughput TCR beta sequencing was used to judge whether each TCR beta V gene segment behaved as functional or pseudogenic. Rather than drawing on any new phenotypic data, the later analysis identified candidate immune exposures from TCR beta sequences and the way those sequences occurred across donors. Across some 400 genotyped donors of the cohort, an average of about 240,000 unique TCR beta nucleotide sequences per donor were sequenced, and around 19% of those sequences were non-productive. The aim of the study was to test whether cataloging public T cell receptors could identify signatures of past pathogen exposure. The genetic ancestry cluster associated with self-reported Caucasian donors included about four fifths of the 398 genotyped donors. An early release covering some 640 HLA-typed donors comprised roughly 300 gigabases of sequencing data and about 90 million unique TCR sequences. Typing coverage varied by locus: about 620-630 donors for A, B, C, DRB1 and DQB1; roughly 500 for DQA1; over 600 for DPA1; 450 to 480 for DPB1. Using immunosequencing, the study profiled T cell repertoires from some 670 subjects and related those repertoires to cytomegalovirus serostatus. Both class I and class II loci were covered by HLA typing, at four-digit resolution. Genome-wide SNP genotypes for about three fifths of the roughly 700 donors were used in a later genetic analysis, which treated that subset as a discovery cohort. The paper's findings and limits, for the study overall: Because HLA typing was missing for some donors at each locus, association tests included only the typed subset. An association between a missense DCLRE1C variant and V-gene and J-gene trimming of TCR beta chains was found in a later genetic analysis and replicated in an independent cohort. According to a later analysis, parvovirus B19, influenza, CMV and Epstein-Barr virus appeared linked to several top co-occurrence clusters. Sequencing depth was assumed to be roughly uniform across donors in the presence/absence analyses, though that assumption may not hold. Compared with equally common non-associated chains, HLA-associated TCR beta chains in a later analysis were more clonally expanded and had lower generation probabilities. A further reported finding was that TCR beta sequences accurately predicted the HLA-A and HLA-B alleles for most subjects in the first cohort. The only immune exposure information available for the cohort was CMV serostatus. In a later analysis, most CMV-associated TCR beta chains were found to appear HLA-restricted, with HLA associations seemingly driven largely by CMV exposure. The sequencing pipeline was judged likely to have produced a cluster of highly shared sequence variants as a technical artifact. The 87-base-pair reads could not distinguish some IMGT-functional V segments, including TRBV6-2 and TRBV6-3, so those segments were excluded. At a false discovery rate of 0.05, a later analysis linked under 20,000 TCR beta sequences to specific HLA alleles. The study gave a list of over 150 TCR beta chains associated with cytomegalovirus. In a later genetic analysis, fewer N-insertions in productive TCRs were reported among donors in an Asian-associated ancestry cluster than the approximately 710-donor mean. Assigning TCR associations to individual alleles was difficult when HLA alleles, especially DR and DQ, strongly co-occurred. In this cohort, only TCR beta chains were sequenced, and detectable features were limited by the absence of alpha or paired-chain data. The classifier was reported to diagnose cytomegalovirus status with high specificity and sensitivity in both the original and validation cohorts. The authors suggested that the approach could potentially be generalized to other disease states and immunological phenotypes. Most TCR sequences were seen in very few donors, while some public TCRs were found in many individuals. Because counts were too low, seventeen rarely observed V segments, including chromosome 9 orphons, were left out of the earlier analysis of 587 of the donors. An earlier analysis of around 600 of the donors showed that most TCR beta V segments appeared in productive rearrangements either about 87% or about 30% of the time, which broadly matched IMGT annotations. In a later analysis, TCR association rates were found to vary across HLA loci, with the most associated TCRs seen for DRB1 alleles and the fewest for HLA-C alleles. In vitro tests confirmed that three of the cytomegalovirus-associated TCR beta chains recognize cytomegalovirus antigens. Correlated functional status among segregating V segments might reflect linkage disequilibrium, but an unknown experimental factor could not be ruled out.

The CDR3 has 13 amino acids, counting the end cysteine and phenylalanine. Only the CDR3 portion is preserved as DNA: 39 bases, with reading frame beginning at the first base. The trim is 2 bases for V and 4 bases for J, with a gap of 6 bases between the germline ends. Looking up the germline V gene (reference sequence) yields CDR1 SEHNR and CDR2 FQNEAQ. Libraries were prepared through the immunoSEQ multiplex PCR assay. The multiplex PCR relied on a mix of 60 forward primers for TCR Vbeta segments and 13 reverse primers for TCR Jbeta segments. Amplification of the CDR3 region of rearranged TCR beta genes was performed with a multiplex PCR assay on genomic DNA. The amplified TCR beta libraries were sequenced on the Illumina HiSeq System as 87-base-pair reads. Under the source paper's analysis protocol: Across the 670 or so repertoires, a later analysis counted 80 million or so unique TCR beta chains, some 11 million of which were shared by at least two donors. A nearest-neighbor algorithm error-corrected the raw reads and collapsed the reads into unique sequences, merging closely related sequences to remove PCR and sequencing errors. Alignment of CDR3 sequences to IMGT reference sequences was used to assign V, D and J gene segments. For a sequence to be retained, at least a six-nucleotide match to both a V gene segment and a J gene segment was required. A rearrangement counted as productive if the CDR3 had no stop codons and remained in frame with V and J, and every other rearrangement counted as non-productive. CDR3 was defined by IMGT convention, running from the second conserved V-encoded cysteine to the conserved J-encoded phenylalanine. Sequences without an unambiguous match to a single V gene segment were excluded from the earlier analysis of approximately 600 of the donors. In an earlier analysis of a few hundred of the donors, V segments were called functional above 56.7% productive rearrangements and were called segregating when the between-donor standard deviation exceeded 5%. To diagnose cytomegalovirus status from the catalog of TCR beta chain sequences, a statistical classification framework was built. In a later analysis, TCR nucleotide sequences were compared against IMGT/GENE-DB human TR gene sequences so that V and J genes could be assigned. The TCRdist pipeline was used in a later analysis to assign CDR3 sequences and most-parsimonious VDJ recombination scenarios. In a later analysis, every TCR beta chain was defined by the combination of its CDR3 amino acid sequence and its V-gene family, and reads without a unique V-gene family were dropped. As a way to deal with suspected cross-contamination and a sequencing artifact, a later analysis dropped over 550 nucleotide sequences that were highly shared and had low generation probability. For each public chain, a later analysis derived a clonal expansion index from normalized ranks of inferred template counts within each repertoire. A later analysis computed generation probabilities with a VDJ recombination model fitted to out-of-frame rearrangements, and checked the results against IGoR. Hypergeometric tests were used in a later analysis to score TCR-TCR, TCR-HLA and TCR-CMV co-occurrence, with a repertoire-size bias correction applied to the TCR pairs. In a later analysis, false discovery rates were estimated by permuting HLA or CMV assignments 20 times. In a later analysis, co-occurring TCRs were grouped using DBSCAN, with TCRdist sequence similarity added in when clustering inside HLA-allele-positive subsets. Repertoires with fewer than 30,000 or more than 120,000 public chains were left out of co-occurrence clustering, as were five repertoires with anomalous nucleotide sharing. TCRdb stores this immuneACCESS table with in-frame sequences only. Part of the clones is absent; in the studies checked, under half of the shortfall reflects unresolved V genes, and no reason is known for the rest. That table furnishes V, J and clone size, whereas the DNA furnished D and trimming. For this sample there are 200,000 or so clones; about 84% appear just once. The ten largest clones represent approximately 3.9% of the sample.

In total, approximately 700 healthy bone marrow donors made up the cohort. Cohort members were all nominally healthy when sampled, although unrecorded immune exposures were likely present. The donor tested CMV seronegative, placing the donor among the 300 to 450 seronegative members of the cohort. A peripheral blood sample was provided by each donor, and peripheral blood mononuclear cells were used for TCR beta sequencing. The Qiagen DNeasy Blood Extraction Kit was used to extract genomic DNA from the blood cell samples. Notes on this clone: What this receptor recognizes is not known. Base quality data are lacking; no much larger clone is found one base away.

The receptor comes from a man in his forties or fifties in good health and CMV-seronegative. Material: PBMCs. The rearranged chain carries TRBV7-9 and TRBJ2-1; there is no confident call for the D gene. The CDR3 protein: CASSLQVYNEQFF. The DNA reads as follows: TGTGCCAGCAGCTTACAGGTATACAATGAGCAGTTCTTC.